This T cell receptor (beta chain) was captured by sequencing in a study of T cell changes during pregnancy in multiple sclerosis. Here immunoSEQ multiplex PCR was the method, and the copy in TCRdb shows in-frame clones only, minus some. Here the sample spans approximately 53,000 clones, around 90% being singletons. V gave up 6 bases and J gave up 2 bases, with 11 bases separating them. The germline V gene encodes CDR1 LNHDA and CDR2 SQIVND (reference sequence). The CDR3 has 15 residues. The chain is built from TRBV19 and TRBJ2-6, with a weak D call TRBD1 (6 bases). Sequencing used CD4+ T cells from peripheral blood mononuclear cells, obtained in the second trimester of pregnancy. The receptor was derived from a female donor with multiple sclerosis, enrolled in a pregnancy study. As DNA, the CDR3 is TGTGCCAGTAGGAGCCCAGGGGCTGGGGCCAACGTCCTGACTTTC. It is translated as CASRSPGAGANVLTF.